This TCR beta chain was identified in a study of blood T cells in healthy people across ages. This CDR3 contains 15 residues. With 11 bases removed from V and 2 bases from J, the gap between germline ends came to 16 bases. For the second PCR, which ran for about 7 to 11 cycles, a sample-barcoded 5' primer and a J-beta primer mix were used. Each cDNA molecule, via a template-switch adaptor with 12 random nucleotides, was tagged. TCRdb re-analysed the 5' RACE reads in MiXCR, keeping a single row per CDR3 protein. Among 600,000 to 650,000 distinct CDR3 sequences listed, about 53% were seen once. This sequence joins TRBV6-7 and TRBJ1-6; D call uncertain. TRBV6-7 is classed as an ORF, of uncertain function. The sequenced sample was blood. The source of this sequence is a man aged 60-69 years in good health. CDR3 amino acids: CALPGNTTYNSPLHF. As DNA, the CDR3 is TGTGCCCTACCCGGGAACACGACCTATAATTCACCCCTCCACTTT.